The text below deals with one TCR beta chain. Its antigen specificity is not known. One junction end does not reproduce the germline sequence, and a read error may be involved. Sequences MNHNS (CDR1) and SASEGT (CDR2) are obtained from the germline V gene. Including the terminal cysteine and phenylalanine, the CDR3 comprises 14 residues. The CDR3 DNA has 42 bases and is translated from base 1. The data were taken from a study of tumor-infiltrating lymphocytes in primary liver carcinoma (dated by TCRdb to the late 2010s). Study-level background: Of the five patients, three men and two women aged 30 to 69 years, four had hepatocellular carcinoma and one had combined HCC and intrahepatic cholangiocarcinoma. The five patients had tumors of stage T1-T3 N0M0, with maximum diameters ranging from 4.2 to 10 cm. Roughly 3.5 to 7.5 million productive TCRbeta reads were obtained per sample, and no significant difference in read depth was found between tissue types. TCRbeta repertoire sequencing, expression microarrays and whole-exome sequencing were combined in the study across five regions of each liver tumor, with adjacent normal tissue and blood also included. A total of about 35 specimens from 5 patients went through TCRbeta repertoire sequencing, namely 25 tumor regions, 5 adjacent noncancerous liver tissues and 5 peripheral blood samples. Repertoires from technical replicates were highly reproducible, with mean shared-clone rates near 0.89 and correlation coefficients above 0.98.

On the study overall, not on this receptor specifically: Pairs of tumor regions showed greater repertoire overlap (mean around 35%) than tumor-adjacent pairs (approximately 17%) or tumor-blood pairs (approximately 14%), which is consistent with antigen-driven expansion. With just a few patients in the study, the authors point out that the findings should be validated in a larger study. The top 250 clones made up a significantly larger repertoire fraction in tumors than in blood (p = 0.039). Because the samples were bulk and unsorted, CD4+ and CD8+ T cell repertoires could not be compared. Because only the TCR beta chain was sequenced and unpaired alpha chains were not captured, true repertoire diversity is likely underestimated.

Total RNA and DNA were co-extracted without cell sorting from around 20-30 mg of bulk tissue using the AllPrep DNA/RNA mini kit. A handful of patients with histopathologically diagnosed primary liver carcinoma underwent surgical resection in China between late 2015 and 2016. At the time of sampling, the patients had chronic HBV infection and had not received any treatment. Fresh tumor and adjacent tissue pieces were bisected, with one half stored in RNAlater at -80 degrees C and the other half sent for histology. Starting from about 500 ng total RNA, TCRbeta-specific cDNA was produced by reverse transcription with a constant-region primer and ProtoScript II reverse transcriptase. Three nested multiplex PCR rounds, following a slightly modified ARM-PCR procedure, were used to build the TCRbeta libraries. Each of the first two PCR rounds ran for about 10 cycles using multiplex TRBV1-TRBV30 forward primers together with a Cbeta reverse primer. Sample barcodes and Illumina adapters were attached in a final 25-cycle PCR using Deep VentR polymerase. Amplicons of 200-500 bp were gel-purified with a QIAquick gel extraction kit before sequencing. An Illumina HiSeq 2500 was used to sequence the TCRbeta amplicons, generating 250-bp paired-end reads. Under the source paper's analysis protocol: To recover full CDR3 sequences, reads were quality-trimmed using Trimmomatic v0.33 and paired reads were then merged using FLASH v1.2.11. V, D and J germline segments were assigned to the rearranged TCRbeta sequences by MiGEC v1.2.1b. Clonotype statistics and Shannon-Wiener diversity indices were calculated with VDJtools v1.0.0. Except for diversity analysis, only each sample's 250 most abundant clonotypes were used in subsequent analyses to reduce sampling bias. TCRdb itself trimmed the public reads at Q25 with fastp, ran MiXCR and retained productive beta chains. CDR3 protein duplicates are merged, each entry listing the most common genes and DNA. Here the V and J calls rest on TCRdb's processing, not on the authors' analysis. The sample yields under 150,000 distinct CDR3 sequences; around 70% were counted once. Of the sample, 8.1% is held by the ten largest clones.

Input material: tumor-adjacent normal liver tissue. The V and J genes are TRBV6-1 and TRBJ1-2, with the D segment identity uncertain. The receptor comes from an older woman with primary liver carcinoma and hepatitis B virus infection. This receptor carries the CDR3 CASSEGSEYYGYTF. The nucleotides read TGTGCCAGTAGTGAAGGTTCCGAGTACTATGGCTACACCTTC.